The clone carrying this TCR beta chain was observed at least ten times. Its antigen remains unidentified. The data were taken from a study of neurological immune-mediated disorders. Findings of the study overall: Private repertoires in all groups were suggested by the absence of shared CDR3 amino acid sequences among expanded clones across subjects.

The unsorted libraries were generated from a total of 2 million PBMCs, which had been stored in RNAlater at -80 C. Using its own MiXCR run on the 5' RACE reads, TCRdb lists one record per CDR3 protein. Among 70,000 to 95,000 distinct CDR3 sequences listed, roughly 17% were seen once. The TCR was taken from a woman in her forties in good health. Sequenced sample: PBMCs.

Here the CDR3 DNA reads TGTGCCAGCAGCTTGTGGCAGGGGAACACTGAAGCTTTCTTT. The encoded protein is CASSLWQGNTEAFF. The chain is built from TRBV5-5 and TRBJ1-1, with TRBD1 as a possible D gene (5 bases). Trimming cost V 1 base and J 1 base, with 8 bases left between them. The CDR3 covers 14 residues. CDR1 and CDR2 (germline): SGHKS, YYEKEE (reference sequence).